These 2 T cell receptor beta chains were all obtained from the same sample, sequenced in a study of control samples from healthy donors and cancer patients. The method was immunoSEQ multiplex PCR; TCRdb's version includes in-frame clones alone and lacks a portion of them. The sample includes approximately 70,000 clones, roughly 91% of them seen just once. The sample consisted of PBMCs. Source of these receptors: a man between 60 and 70 years old with lung cancer.

The V gene is TRBV7-9, the J gene TRBJ2-7; 7 nucleotides align to TRBD1. V was clipped by 5 bases and J by 2 bases; unmatched bases: 12. CDR3 size: 16 residues. Germline V CDR1 and CDR2: SEHNR, FQNEAQ (reference sequence). CDR3 sequence (DNA): TGTGCCAGCAGCCGATCCCAACAGGGGAACCCCTACGAGCAGTACGTC. Translating gives CASSRSQQGNPYEQYV.

The chain couples TRBV5-4 to TRBJ2-3; D might be TRBD2 (5 bases). CDR1 SGHNT and CDR2 YYREEE come from the germline V gene (reference sequence). Between the trimmed V and J ends, which lost 2 bases and 4 bases, there was a span of 17 bases. This CDR3 contains 16 residues. CDR3 DNA: TGTGCCAGCAGCTTCCTCGGGTCCGAGGAGGCAGATACGCAGTATTTT. It translates to CASSFLGSEEADTQYF.